What follows is one T cell receptor (beta chain) and its context. The source of the sample is a study of blood T cell repertoires in COVID-19. The wider study: Researchers got acute and convalescent COVID-19 samples from the United States, Italy and Spain.

Using immunoSEQ multiplex PCR, the repertoire was profiled, and TCRdb retains in-frame clones only, with some absent. Among about 210,000 clones listed, under 95% were seen once. Germline CDR1 and CDR2: GTSNPN and SVGIG (reference sequence). J lost 3 bases, V lost 0 bases, and 0 bases had no gene match. CDR3 size: 13 residues. The V gene is TRBV30, the J gene TRBJ2-5; 8 bases line up with TRBD2. The clonotype was recovered from a man between 25 and 39 years old with acute or convalescent COVID-19. The material sequenced was peripheral blood. CDR3 protein: CAWSVSGKETQYF. The CDR3 DNA reads TGTGCCTGGAGTGTTAGCGGGAAAGAGACCCAGTACTTC.